The TCR beta chain described here comes from a study of blood T cells in healthy people across ages (dated by TCRdb to between 2015 and 2016). In the study overall: In model experiments, template switching captured about one uniquely barcoded TCR beta cDNA molecule for every two T cells. The donors were divided into four age groups: young (average around 17 years), middle-aged (approximately 39), aged (around 67) and long-lived (roughly 82). To avoid experimental bias, donors of different ages were randomly spread across the sequencing lanes. Two additional independent replicas of 1 million unique cDNA reads from the same blood draw were analyzed for two donors (one aged 18 to 30 and one aged 80 or older). To track age-related changes in TCR beta repertoire diversity, the study relied on deep sequencing normalized with unique cDNA molecular identifiers. Study-level results and caveats: The CMV infection status of donors was not known, potentially confounding age-related changes in expanded clonotypes. Estimates of total diversity based on one million sequenced T cells were considered lower bounds and underestimates. Because profiling used bulk unsorted PBMCs, naive and antigen-experienced compartments could not be compared conclusively. Compared with the aged group, more naive CD4+ T cells, fewer expanded clones and increased TCR diversity were shown by the long-lived group, suggesting age selection. A strong correlation was found between observed TCR beta diversity and the percentage of naive T cells measured by flow cytometry. Observed TCR beta diversity per million T cells fell roughly linearly with age, and a significant reduction was already apparent by age around 39.

The donors were roughly 39 Caucasian individuals from Russia, aged roughly 6 to 90 years, who were systemically healthy. Each donor gave about 9.8 milliliters of peripheral blood, drawn into EDTA-treated Vacutainer tubes. Ficoll-Paque density-gradient centrifugation was used to isolate PBMCs, with at least 6 million per sample. Trizol reagent was used to extract total RNA from PBMCs, with at least 6 micrograms per sample. Naive CD45RAhigh/CD27high T cell percentages were measured by flow cytometry on a PBMC aliquot from every donor. A word on this clonotype: What antigen it recognizes has not been identified. One base away there is no much larger clone; base qualities are not given.

V gives up 1 base and J gives up 4 bases, and the segment between their germline ends measures 16 bases. As encoded in the germline V gene, CDR1 is SGHTA while CDR2 is FQGNSA. Measured from the cysteine to the phenylalanine, the CDR3 is 16 residues long. Only the CDR3 DNA is retained, 48 bases long and in frame from the first base. The library was generated by 5' RACE. The run used an Illumina HiSeq 2500. A second roughly 6 to 12 cycle PCR used a sample-barcoded 5' primer and a J-beta primer mix. A unique molecular identifier was introduced onto each TCR beta cDNA molecule by a template-switch 5' adaptor carrying 12 random nucleotides. Each sample yielded at least 2.5 million CDR3-containing paired-end reads. The Mint cDNA synthesis kit, primed by a TRBC-specific oligonucleotide, was used to synthesize first-strand cDNA from all RNA. Following uracil-DNA glycosylase treatment, a first 18-cycle PCR with universal primers M1SS and BC2_uni_R was performed on all cDNA. Turning to the authors' computational methods: For normalization, 1 million high-quality reads, each with a distinct molecular identifier, were randomly selected from each sample. Instead of being binned into consensus sequences, reads that shared molecular identifiers were thrown out. MiTCR, run with a Q25 quality threshold and the strictest error-elimination algorithm, handled CDR3 identification, clonotype clustering and error correction. A nonparametric unseen species model using Euler transformation provided a lower-bound estimate of total TCR beta diversity. Using fastp at Q25 and MiXCR, TCRdb reprocessed the public reads and kept productive beta chains. CDR3 protein duplicates are merged, each entry listing the most common genes and DNA. In this record, the V and J calls reflect TCRdb's handling and not the investigators' own analysis. The sample includes 850,000 to 1,000,000 distinct CDR3 sequences, with about 53% observed a single time. The ten largest clones take up around a fifth of the sample.

The source is a woman aged 55-69 years in good health. Sample: blood. The receptor chain draws on TRBV7-2 and TRBJ1-2; a tentative D call is TRBD1 (6 bases match). The CDR3 reads CASSLVGTGALYGYTF. The nucleotides read TGTGCCAGCAGCTTAGTGGGGACGGGGGCGCTCTATGGCTACACCTTC.